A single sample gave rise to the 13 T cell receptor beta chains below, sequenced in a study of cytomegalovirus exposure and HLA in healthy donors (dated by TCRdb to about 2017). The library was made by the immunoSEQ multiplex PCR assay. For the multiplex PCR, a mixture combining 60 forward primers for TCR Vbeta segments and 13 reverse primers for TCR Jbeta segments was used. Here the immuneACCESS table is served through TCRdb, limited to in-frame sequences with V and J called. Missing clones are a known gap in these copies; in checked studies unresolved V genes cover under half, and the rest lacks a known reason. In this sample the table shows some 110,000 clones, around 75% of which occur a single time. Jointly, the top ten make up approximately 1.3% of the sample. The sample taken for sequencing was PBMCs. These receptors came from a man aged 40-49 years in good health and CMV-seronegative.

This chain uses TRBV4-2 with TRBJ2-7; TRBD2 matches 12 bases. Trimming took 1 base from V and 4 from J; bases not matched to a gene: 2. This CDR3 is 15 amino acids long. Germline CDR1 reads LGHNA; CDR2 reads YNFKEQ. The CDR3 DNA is TGTGCCAGCAGCCAAGCTAGCGGGGGGGCTTACGAGCAGTACTTC. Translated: CASSQASGGAYEQYF.

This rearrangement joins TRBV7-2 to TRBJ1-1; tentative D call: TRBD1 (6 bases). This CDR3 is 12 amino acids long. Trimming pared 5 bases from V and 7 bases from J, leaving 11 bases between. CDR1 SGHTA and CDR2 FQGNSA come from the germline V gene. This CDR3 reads CASSQGQLEAFF. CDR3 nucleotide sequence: TGTGCCAGCAGCCAAGGACAGCTTGAAGCTTTCTTT.

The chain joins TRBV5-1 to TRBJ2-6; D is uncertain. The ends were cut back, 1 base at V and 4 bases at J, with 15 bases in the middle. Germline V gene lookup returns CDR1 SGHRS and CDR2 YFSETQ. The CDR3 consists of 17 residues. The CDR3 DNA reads TGCGCCAGCAGCTTGATTGGCGGTCCTCTGGGGGCCAACGTCCTGACTTTC. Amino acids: CASSLIGGPLGANVLTF.

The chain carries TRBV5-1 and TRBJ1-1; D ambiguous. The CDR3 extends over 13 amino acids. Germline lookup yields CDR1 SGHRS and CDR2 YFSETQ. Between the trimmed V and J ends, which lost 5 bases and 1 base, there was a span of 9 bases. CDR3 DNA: TGCGCCAGCAGTTCGTTCGGGAACACTGAAGCTTTCTTT. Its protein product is CASSSFGNTEAFF.

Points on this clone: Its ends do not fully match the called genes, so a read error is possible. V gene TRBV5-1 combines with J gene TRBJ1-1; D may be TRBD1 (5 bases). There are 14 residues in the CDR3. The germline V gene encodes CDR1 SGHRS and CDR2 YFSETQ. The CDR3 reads CASSSWRGNAEAFF. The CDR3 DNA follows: TGCGCCAGCAGCTCCTGGCGGGGGAACGCTGAAGCTTTCTTT.

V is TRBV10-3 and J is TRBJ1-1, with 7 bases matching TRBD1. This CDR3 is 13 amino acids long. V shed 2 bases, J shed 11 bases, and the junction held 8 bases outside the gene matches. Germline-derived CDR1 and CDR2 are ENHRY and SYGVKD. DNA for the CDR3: TGTGCCATCAGTGAGAAGACAGGGCCTCGGGCTTTCTTT. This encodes CAISEKTGPRAFF.

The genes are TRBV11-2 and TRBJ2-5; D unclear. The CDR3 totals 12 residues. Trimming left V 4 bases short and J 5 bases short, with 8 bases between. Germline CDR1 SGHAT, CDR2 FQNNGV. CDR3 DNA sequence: TGTGCCAGCAGCTGGGTGGAGGAGACCCAGTACTTC. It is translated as CASSWVEETQYF.

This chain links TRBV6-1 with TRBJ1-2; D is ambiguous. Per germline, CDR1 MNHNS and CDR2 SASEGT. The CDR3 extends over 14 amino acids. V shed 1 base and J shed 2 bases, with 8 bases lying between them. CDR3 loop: CASSEDRGNYGYTF. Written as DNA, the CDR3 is TGTGCCAGCAGTGAAGATCGGGGAAACTATGGCTACACCTTC.

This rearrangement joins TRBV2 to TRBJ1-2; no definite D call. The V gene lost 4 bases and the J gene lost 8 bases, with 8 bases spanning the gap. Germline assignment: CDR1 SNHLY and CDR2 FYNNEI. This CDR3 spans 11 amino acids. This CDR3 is CASSVQVGYTF. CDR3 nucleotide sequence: TGTGCCAGCAGTGTCCAGGTGGGCTACACCTTC.

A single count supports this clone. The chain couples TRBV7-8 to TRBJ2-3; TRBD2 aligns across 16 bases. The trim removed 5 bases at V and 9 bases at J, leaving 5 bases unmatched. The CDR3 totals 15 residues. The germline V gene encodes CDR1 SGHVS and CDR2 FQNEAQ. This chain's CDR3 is CASSPRGLAGGTQYF. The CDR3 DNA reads TGTGCCAGCAGCCCCAGGGGACTAGCGGGGGGGACGCAGTATTTT. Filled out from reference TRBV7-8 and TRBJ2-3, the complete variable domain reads GAGVSQSPRYKVAKRGQDVALRCDPISGHVSLFWYQQALGQGPEFLTYFQNEAQLDKSGLPSDRFFAERPEGSVSTLKIQRTQQEDSAVYLCASSPRGLAGGTQYFGPGTRLTVL.

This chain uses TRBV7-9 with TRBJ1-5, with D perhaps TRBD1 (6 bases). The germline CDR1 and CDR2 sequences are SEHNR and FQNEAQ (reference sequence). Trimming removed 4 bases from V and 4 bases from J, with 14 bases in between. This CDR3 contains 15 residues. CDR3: CASSSPGAPNQPQHF. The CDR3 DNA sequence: TGTGCCAGCAGCTCCCCAGGGGCCCCAAATCAGCCCCAGCATTTT. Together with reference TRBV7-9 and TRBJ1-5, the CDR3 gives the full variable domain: DTGVSQNPRHKITKRGQNVTFRCDPISEHNRLYWYRQTLGQGPEFLTYFQNEAQLEKSRLLSDRFSAERPKGSFSTLEIQRTEQGDSAMYLCASSSPGAPNQPQHFGDGTRLSIL.

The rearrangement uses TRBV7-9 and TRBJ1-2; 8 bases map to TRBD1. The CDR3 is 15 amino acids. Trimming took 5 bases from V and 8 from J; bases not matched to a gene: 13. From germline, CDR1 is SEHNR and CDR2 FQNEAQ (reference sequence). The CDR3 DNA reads TGTGCCAGCAGCGTGGGCGGGCAGGGGGCGCGGGGCTACACCTTC. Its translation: CASSVGGQGARGYTF.

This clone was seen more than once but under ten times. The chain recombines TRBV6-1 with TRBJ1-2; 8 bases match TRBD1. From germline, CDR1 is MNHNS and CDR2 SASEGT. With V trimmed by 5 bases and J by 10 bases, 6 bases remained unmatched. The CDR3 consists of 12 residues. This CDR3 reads CASSFRTGPYTF. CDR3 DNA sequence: TGTGCCAGCAGTTTCCGGACAGGGCCCTACACCTTC.